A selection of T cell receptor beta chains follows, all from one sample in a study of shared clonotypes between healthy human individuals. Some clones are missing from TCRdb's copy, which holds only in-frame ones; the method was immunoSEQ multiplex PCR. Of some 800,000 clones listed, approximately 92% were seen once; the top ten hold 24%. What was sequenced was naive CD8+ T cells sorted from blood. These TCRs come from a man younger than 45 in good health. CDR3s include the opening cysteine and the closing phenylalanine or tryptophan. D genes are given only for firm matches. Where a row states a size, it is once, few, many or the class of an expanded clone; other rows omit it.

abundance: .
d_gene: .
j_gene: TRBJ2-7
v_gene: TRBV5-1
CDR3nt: TGCGCCAGCAGCTCCGTGACTCACCTGCATTACGAGCAGTACTTC
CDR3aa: CASSSVTHLHYEQYF

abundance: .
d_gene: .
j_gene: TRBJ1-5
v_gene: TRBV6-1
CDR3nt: TGTGCCAGCATCGAGAAATATAGCAATCAGCCCCAGCATTTT
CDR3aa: CASIEKYSNQPQHF

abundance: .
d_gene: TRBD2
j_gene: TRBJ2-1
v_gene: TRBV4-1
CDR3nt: TGCGCCAGCAGCCAAGTGGGCGGGAGCTCCTACAATGAGCAGTTCTTC
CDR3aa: CASSQVGGSSYNEQFF

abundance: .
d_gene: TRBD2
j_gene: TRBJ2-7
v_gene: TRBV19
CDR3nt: TGTGCCAGTAGTATGGGGACTAGCGGAAACTTTTACGAGCAGTACTTC
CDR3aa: CASSMGTSGNFYEQYF

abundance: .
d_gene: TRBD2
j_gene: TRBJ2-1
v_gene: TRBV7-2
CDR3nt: TGTGCCAGCAGCTTTCGGTCGGGACTAGTCTACAATGAGCAGTTCTTC
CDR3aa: CASSFRSGLVYNEQFF

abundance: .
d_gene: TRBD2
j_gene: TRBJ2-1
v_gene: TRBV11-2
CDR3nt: TGTGCCAGCAGCGCCTCCCCCGGGACTAGTCCCAATGAGCAGTTCTTC
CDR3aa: CASSASPGTSPNEQFF

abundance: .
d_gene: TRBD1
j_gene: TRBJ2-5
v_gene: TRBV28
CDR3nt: TGTGCCAGCACCCCTACCGGGACAGGGGAAGAGACCCAGTACTTC
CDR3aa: CASTPTGTGEETQYF

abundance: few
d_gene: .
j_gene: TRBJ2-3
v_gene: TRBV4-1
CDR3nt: TGCGCCAGCAGCCAAGTACTCCTTAGCACAGATACGCAGTATTTT
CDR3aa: CASSQVLLSTDTQYF

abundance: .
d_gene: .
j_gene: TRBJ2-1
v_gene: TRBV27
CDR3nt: TGTGCCAGCAGTAGCGGGTATAACAATGAGCAGTTCTTC
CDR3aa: CASSSGYNNEQFF

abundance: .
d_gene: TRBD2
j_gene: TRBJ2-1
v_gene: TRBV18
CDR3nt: TGTGCCAGCTCACCCTTAGGACTAGCGGGAGGGCCAGGTGAGCAGTTCTTC
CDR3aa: CASSPLGLAGGPGEQFF

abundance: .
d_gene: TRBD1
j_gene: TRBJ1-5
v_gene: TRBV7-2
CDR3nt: TGTGCCAGCAGCTTCGGACAGGCTCTCAACAGCAATCAGCCCCAGCATTTT
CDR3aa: CASSFGQALNSNQPQHF

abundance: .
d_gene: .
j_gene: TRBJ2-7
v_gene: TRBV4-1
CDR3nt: TGCGCCAGCAGCCAAGAAGGTCAGTCAGCTCTCTACGAGCAGTACTTC
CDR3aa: CASSQEGQSALYEQYF

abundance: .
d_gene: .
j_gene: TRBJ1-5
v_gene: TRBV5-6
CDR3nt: TGTGCCAGCAGCGTGGCAGGGACCAATCAGCCCCAGCATTTT
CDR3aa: CASSVAGTNQPQHF

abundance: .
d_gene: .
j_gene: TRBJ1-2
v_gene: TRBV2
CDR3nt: TGTGCCAGCAGTGTCTCCCGGGACACCATTAACTATGGCTACACCTTC
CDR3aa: CASSVSRDTINYGYTF